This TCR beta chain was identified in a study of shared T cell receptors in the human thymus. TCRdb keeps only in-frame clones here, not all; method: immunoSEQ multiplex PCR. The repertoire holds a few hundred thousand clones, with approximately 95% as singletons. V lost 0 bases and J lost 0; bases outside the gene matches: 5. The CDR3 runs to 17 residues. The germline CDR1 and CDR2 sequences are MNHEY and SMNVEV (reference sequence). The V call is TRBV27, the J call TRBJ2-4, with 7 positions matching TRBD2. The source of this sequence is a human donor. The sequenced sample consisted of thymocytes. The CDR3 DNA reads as TGTGCCAGCAGTTTATCGGGGGGGTCTTTAGCCAAAAACATTCAGTACTTC. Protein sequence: CASSLSGGSLAKNIQYF.